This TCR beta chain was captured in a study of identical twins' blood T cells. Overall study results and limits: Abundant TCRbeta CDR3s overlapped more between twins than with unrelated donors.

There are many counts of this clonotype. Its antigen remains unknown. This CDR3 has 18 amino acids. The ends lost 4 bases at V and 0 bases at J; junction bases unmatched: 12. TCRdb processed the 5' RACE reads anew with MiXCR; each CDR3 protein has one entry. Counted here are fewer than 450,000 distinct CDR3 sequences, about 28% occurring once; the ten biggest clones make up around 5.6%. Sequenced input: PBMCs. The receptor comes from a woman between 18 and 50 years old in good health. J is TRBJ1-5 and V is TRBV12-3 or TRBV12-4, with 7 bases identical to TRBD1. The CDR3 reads CASSSFYPGQDSNQPQHF. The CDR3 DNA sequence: TGTGCCAGCAGTTCATTTTATCCCGGACAGGATAGCAATCAGCCCCAGCATTTT.